The 10 T cell receptor beta chains reported below all come from one sample, sequenced in a study of cytomegalovirus exposure and HLA in healthy donors. Only in-frame clones appear in the TCRdb table, and some are missing; sequencing was by immunoSEQ multiplex PCR. The sample includes about 180,000 clones, 85% seen only once; the top ten take about 16%. The sample consisted of PBMCs. These receptors originate from a man aged 18 to 35 in good health and CMV-seropositive.

This clone was observed once. The rearrangement links TRBV6-1 to TRBJ1-4; the match to TRBD1 covers 11 bases. Germline assignment: CDR1 MNHNS and CDR2 SASEGT. The CDR3 runs to 12 residues. With 6 bases clipped from V and 12 bases from J, the junction kept 3 bases outside the gene matches. In DNA form, the CDR3 reads TGTGCCAGCAGAGGGACAGGGGGGGAACTGTTTTTT. This encodes CASRGTGGELFF.

V gene TRBV5-6 combines with J gene TRBJ1-4, with 7 bases that match TRBD1. Germline assignment: CDR1 SGHDT and CDR2 YYEEEE. The V segment lost 4 bases and the J segment 8 bases; nucleotides outside the gene matches: 8. This CDR3 has 14 residues. CDR3 DNA sequence: TGTGCCAGCAGCCTGACAGGGACAGTCGAAAAACTGTTTTTT. Its protein is CASSLTGTVEKLFF.

The V and J genes are TRBV28 and TRBJ1-1; possible D gene TRBD1, 5 bases. The V gene's germline CDR1 is MDHEN and CDR2 SYDVKM. The V and J ends lost 4 bases and 4 bases respectively, with 10 bases between them. The CDR3 is 13 amino acids. In DNA, the CDR3 is TGTGCCAGCAGTTGGGGGGTTAGCACTGAAGCTTTCTTT. It yields the protein CASSWGVSTEAFF.

Only one count was recorded for this clone. CDR3 protein: CASSPGGSGGAQYF. The CDR3 nucleotides read TGTGCCAGCAGTCCAGGCGGTAGCGGGGGGGCCCAGTACTTC. V usage is TRBV27 and J usage is TRBJ2-5, with 11 bases aligning to TRBD2. The V gene's germline CDR1 is MNHEY and CDR2 SMNVEV (reference sequence). V lost 5 bases and J lost 9; bases outside the gene matches: 8. The CDR3 spans 14 residues.

This clone was seen more than once but under ten times. CDR3 in amino acids: CASSQDQLAGNEQFF. CDR3 coding DNA: TGCGCCAGCAGCCAAGATCAGCTAGCAGGAAATGAGCAGTTCTTC. The chain couples TRBV4-1 to TRBJ2-1, with D perhaps matching TRBD2 (5 bases). Trimming removed 0 bases from V and 7 bases from J, with 13 bases in between. Germline V gene sequence: CDR1 MGHRA, CDR2 YSYEKL. The CDR3 sequence is 15 residues long.

The chain recombines TRBV6-5 with TRBJ2-2; 11 bases line up with TRBD2. Per germline, CDR1 MNHEY and CDR2 SVGAGI. The CDR3 contains 15 residues. With 5 bases clipped from V and 3 bases from J, the junction kept 2 bases outside the gene matches. CDR3 amino acids: CASSALAGDTGELFF. The CDR3 DNA reads as TGTGCCAGCAGTGCACTAGCGGGGGACACCGGGGAGCTGTTTTTT.

The DNA for the CDR3 is TGCGCCAGCAGCCAAGAATTCAGTGGTGGCTACACCTTC. Translated, it gives CASSQEFSGGYTF. V usage is TRBV4-1 and J usage is TRBJ1-2; no firm D call. The CDR3 consists of 13 residues. Germline V gene lookup returns CDR1 MGHRA and CDR2 YSYEKL. The V gene lost 0 bases and the J gene lost 7 bases, with 9 bases spanning the gap.

This clone was counted once. V and J are TRBV5-5 and TRBJ1-4, with 7 bases matching TRBD1. The V segment lost 4 bases and the J segment 0 bases; nucleotides outside the gene matches: 3. There are 15 residues in the CDR3. CDR1 is SGHKS, CDR2 YYEKEE, per germline (reference sequence). CDR3 sequence: CASSPGGATNEKLFF. The CDR3 region has the DNA TGTGCCAGCAGCCCAGGGGGTGCAACTAATGAAAAACTGTTTTTT.

This sequence joins TRBV19 and TRBJ1-4, with 11 bases identical to TRBD1. The CDR3 length is 19 residues. Looked up from germline, CDR1 is LNHDA and CDR2 is SQIVND (reference sequence). V dropped 9 bases and J dropped 0; count of bases not matched to a gene: 15. The CDR3 here is CASHGRTGGPYPTNEKLFF. The CDR3 DNA reads TGTGCCAGCCACGGGAGGACAGGGGGCCCTTACCCAACTAATGAAAAACTGTTTTTT.

The V gene is TRBV5-4, the J gene TRBJ2-3, with D tentatively TRBD2 (5 bases). V gave up 3 bases and J gave up 3 bases, with 14 bases separating them. Per the germline V gene, CDR1 is SGHNT and CDR2 is YYREEE (reference sequence). The CDR3 covers 15 residues. CDR3 nucleotide sequence: TGTGCCAGCAGCTCCACTAGTCAAAGTACAGATACGCAGTATTTT. Residues: CASSSTSQSTDTQYF.